This TCR beta chain was observed in a study of shared clonotypes between healthy human individuals. Assay execution took place at the deep level. Each subset's genomic DNA was split evenly across several immunoSEQ plates. The protocol was immunoSEQ multiplex PCR, while the TCRdb copy is restricted to in-frame clones and leaves out a portion. This table has 2 million to 2.5 million clones, roughly 92% appearing once. Germline CDR1 MDHEN, CDR2 SYDVKM. Trimming stripped 8 bases from V and 2 bases from J, with 10 bases between. The CDR3 extends over 13 amino acids. Regarding the study as a whole: In having few donors, the study represented limited genetic and exposure-history diversity.

The split of CD4+ cells yielded CD45RA+ naive and CD45RA-negative memory subsets. On this clone: What it binds is not known.

This TCR was sampled from a young man in good health. Some clones in this sample may be carry-over from other donors' samples. The sequencing input was naive CD4+ T cells from PBMCs. Specified subset: CD45RA+ positively selected. The rearrangement uses TRBV28 and TRBJ1-3; D gene uncertain. In DNA, the CDR3 is TGTGCCAGCTTCGACGTGGCTGGAAACACCATATATTTT. Residues: CASFDVAGNTIYF.